Below, one T cell receptor beta chain is given with its context. Amplification used 60 Vbeta primers and 13 Jbeta primers. Measured with immunoSEQ multiplex PCR; TCRdb has only the in-frame clones, and not every one. In the table there are around 180,000 clones, approximately 80% of which are singletons. This sample was taken from a study of cytomegalovirus exposure and HLA in healthy donors. Study information: About 85 million unique TCRs from HLA-typed donors were held in an early release of data.

The CDR3 is made up of 14 amino acids. V lost 5 bases and J lost 4; bases outside the gene matches: 7. Germline V gives CDR1 MNHEY, CDR2 SMNVEV (reference sequence). The clonotype was recovered from a woman between 50 and 59 years old in good health and CMV-seronegative. The chain is built from TRBV27 and TRBJ2-7, with 8 bases aligning to TRBD1. Sequencing was carried out using PBMCs. The CDR3 here is CASSTTGDVYEQYF. As DNA, the CDR3 is TGTGCCAGCAGTACGACAGGGGATGTGTACGAGCAGTACTTC.